This T cell receptor beta chain derives from a study of T cell responses to AZD1222 COVID-19 vaccine. The method was immunoSEQ multiplex PCR; TCRdb's version includes in-frame clones alone and lacks a portion of them. The sample has 78,000 or so clones, roughly 80% seen once. V dropped 7 bases and J dropped 4 bases, with 19 bases sitting between them. Germline V gene lookup returns CDR1 MDHEN and CDR2 SYDVKM. The CDR3 has 15 amino acids. The starting material was peripheral blood, obtained 28 days after the second AZD1222 dose. This sequence joins TRBV28 and TRBJ2-5; D remains unclear. The sequence came from an adult who received the AZD1222 COVID-19 vaccine. CDR3 residues: CASIKAPDGRETQYF. In DNA, the CDR3 is TGTGCCAGCATTAAAGCCCCTGACGGTCGAGAGACCCAGTACTTC.